This T cell receptor beta chain was sequenced during a study of HIV-infected patients and healthy controls. Trimming removed 2 bases from V and 1 base from J, with 9 bases in between. The length of the CDR3 is 15 residues. Germline CDR1 reads MDHEN; CDR2 reads SYDVKM. All unsorted peripheral T cells were captured because whole blood was used without fractionation. Study-wide results and limits: The study did not determine the donors' HLA types. Healthy control repertoires had roughly threefold more distinct CDR3s than untreated HIV+ repertoires, and higher Shannon diversity.

There are many counts of this clonotype. What it binds is unknown. Alpha and beta constant-region primers primed reverse transcription of approximately 500 ng RNA. Separate chain-specific third strand synthesis with multiplexing indices produced the alpha and beta libraries. A 5' RACE adapter with a random hexamer and the SP2 primer site was joined to cDNA. In TCRdb, the 5' RACE reads were re-called with MiXCR into one record per CDR3 protein. The table records about 24,000 distinct CDR3 sequences, under 9.5% of them present only once. V gene TRBV28 combines with J gene TRBJ2-1, with unresolved D. The sequencing sample was made of blood. The receptor comes from an adult in good health. CDR3 sequence reads: CASSLRARSYNEQFF. The CDR3 region has the DNA TGTGCCAGCAGTTTAAGGGCCAGGTCCTACAATGAGCAGTTCTTC.